Following are 24 T cell receptor beta chains from one sample sequenced in a study of T cell responses to AZD1222 COVID-19 vaccine. Here immunoSEQ multiplex PCR was the method, and the copy in TCRdb shows in-frame clones only, minus some. The data contain about 85,000 clones, roughly 90% of them singletons. Material: peripheral blood, obtained on day 0 of AZD1222 vaccination. The receptors originated from an adult in good health.

The chain links TRBV4-1 to TRBJ2-7; 7 nucleotides line up with TRBD2. Trimming cost V 5 bases and J 6 bases; bases outside gene matches: 10. Germline-derived CDR1 and CDR2 are MGHRA and YSYEKL. The CDR3 length is 14 residues. In nucleotides, the CDR3 is TGCGCCAGCAGCTCGTGGGGTAGCGGGTTCGAGCAGTACTTC. It specifies CASSSWGSGFEQYF.

V and J are TRBV9 and TRBJ2-1; 10 bases align to TRBD2. The CDR3 runs to 16 residues. With V trimmed by 3 bases and J by 7 bases, 10 bases remained unmatched. CDR1 is SGDLS, CDR2 YYNGEE, per germline. CDR3 bases: TGTGCCAGCAGCGCACCGGGACTAGCGACCGCGAATGAGCAGTTCTTC. It translates to CASSAPGLATANEQFF.

This chain joins TRBV6-5 and TRBJ1-1; D not resolved. The CDR3 is made up of 13 amino acids. Trimming took 5 bases from V and 1 from J, leaving 8 bases between them. Looked up from germline, CDR1 is MNHEY and CDR2 is SVGAGI. CDR3 sequence (DNA): TGTGCCAGCAGTCCGGACTGGAACACTGAAGCTTTCTTT. This codes for CASSPDWNTEAFF.

The rearrangement joins TRBV11-3 to TRBJ2-7; tentative D call: TRBD2 (5 bases). Germline values: CDR1 SGHNT, CDR2 YENEEA. The CDR3 length is 13 residues. V was cut by 3 bases and J by 0 bases, with 6 bases left in between. This chain's CDR3 is CASSLGSSYEQYF. In nucleotides, the CDR3 is TGTGCCAGCAGCTTGGGGAGCTCCTACGAGCAGTACTTC.

This sequence joins TRBV28 and TRBJ2-1, with 8 nucleotides matching TRBD1. Per germline, CDR1 MDHEN and CDR2 SYDVKM. This CDR3 region has 15 residues. Germline trimming cut 1 base from V and 5 bases from J; bases unmatched to any gene: 4. As DNA, the CDR3 is TGTGCCAGCAGTTTATTGGGACAGGTAGACAATGAGCAGTTCTTC. Its translation: CASSLLGQVDNEQFF.

This chain connects TRBV5-1 to TRBJ1-2; the D gene is possibly TRBD1 (5 bases). Trimming removed 4 bases from V and 1 base from J, with 11 bases in between. CDR3 size: 14 residues. CDR1 is SGHRS and CDR2 is YFSETQ in the germline V gene. Here the CDR3 DNA reads TGCGCCAGCAGCCCGGGGGACCGTAACTATGGCTACACCTTC. This codes for CASSPGDRNYGYTF.

The gene calls are TRBV30 and TRBJ2-7; D might be TRBD2 (6 bases). The CDR3 has 13 amino acids. The V end lost 0 bases, the J end lost 5 bases, and 11 bases lay between the germline ends. Germline assignment: CDR1 GTSNPN and CDR2 SVGIG (reference sequence). The DNA for the CDR3 is TGTGCCTGGAGTGTAATTGGAGGGAACGAGCAGTACTTC. Amino acid sequence: CAWSVIGGNEQYF.

A single count supports this clone. The chain couples TRBV28 to TRBJ1-5; TRBD1 might be the D (6 bases). The germline V gene encodes CDR1 MDHEN and CDR2 SYDVKM. This CDR3 comprises 16 residues. With 4 bases removed from V and 1 base from J, the gap between germline ends came to 14 bases. The CDR3, as DNA: TGTGCCAGCAGTTCAACAGACAGGAGGAGCAATCAGCCCCAGCATTTT. It is translated as CASSSTDRRSNQPQHF. Using reference TRBV28 and TRBJ1-5 for the parts outside the CDR3, the full variable domain is DVKVTQSSRYLVKRTGEKVFLECVQDMDHENMFWYRQDPGLGLRLIYFSYDVKMKEKGDIPEGYSVSREKKERFSLILESASTNQTSMYLCASSSTDRRSNQPQHFGDGTRLSIL.

V usage is TRBV28 and J usage is TRBJ2-5; no definite D call. This CDR3 comprises 11 residues. The ends were cut back, 6 bases at V and 7 bases at J, with 9 bases in the middle. CDR1 and CDR2 from the germline V gene are MDHEN and SYDVKM. CDR3 amino acids: CASRDIGTQYF. As DNA, the CDR3 is TGTGCCAGCAGGGATATCGGGACCCAGTACTTC. Variable domain in full (rest from reference TRBV28 and TRBJ2-5): DVKVTQSSRYLVKRTGEKVFLECVQDMDHENMFWYRQDPGLGLRLIYFSYDVKMKEKGDIPEGYSVSREKKERFSLILESASTNQTSMYLCASRDIGTQYFGPGTRLLVL.

In DNA, the CDR3 is TGTGCCAGCAGCTTCTGGGGGAGCACAGATACGCAGTATTTT. This gives the protein CASSFWGSTDTQYF. V gene TRBV5-5 combines with J gene TRBJ2-3, with D possibly called TRBD1 or TRBD2 (5 bases each). The CDR3 length is 14 residues. The germline gives CDR1 SGHKS, CDR2 YYEKEE (reference sequence). Trimming removed 2 bases from V and 0 bases from J, with 7 bases in between.

This clone occurred once. CDR3 protein: CASLVFSGNTIYF. CDR3 DNA: TGTGCCAGTCTAGTCTTCTCTGGAAACACCATATATTTT. The rearrangement uses TRBV12-3 or TRBV12-4 and TRBJ1-3, with D unresolved. The CDR3 length is 13 residues. Between the trimmed V and J ends, which lost 9 bases and 0 bases, there was a span of 9 bases.

This clone was recorded a few times. The gene calls are TRBV7-8 and TRBJ2-4; the D is unclear. This CDR3 has 13 amino acids. Germline V gene sequence: CDR1 SGHVS, CDR2 FQNEAQ. V lost 1 base and J 6 bases, leaving 7 bases between the germline ends. CDR3 in amino acids: CASSLGTVNIQYF. The CDR3 DNA sequence: TGTGCCAGCAGCTTAGGGACGGTAAACATTCAGTACTTC.

The V and J genes are TRBV21-1 and TRBJ1-4; TRBD1, the D gene given by the table, was not confirmed from the DNA. TRBV21-1 is shown as a pseudogene. The CDR3 contains 16 residues. As DNA, the CDR3 is TGTGCCAGCAGCACCAACAGGGTGGGCAAAGATGAAAAACTGTTTTTT. Its protein is CASSTNRVGKDEKLFF.

This clone has a single count. V usage is TRBV11-2 and J usage is TRBJ1-1; D unclear. Germline CDR1 and CDR2: SGHAT and FQNNGV. V lost 0 bases, J lost 1 base, and 3 bases lay in between. The CDR3 runs 13 residues. CDR3: CASSLEGNTEAFF. CDR3 bases: TGTGCCAGCAGCTTAGAGGGGAACACTGAAGCTTTCTTT.

The rearrangement links TRBV27 to TRBJ2-7; a possible D gene is TRBD1 (6 bases). Deletions cut 4 bases from V and 4 bases from J, with 17 bases between. The CDR3 sequence is 15 residues long. Germline loops: CDR1 MNHEY, CDR2 SMNVEV (reference sequence). CDR3 DNA sequence: TGTGCCAGCAGTTCTACACCCGGGACACTTTACGAGCAGTACTTC. It yields the protein CASSSTPGTLYEQYF.

The chain employs TRBV28 and TRBJ1-6, with 10 bases lining up with TRBD1. Germline V gene data show CDR1 as MDHEN and CDR2 as SYDVKM. The length of the CDR3 is 16 residues. With 3 bases clipped from V and 7 bases from J, the junction kept 6 bases outside the gene matches. DNA for the CDR3: TGTGCCAGCAGTTTGACAGGGGGCGGTTTCAATTCACCCCTCCACTTT. Translation: CASSLTGGGFNSPLHF.

The chain employs TRBV30 and TRBJ1-1; 7 nucleotides agree with TRBD1. This CDR3 has 14 residues. The germline V gene encodes CDR1 GTSNPN and CDR2 SVGIG (reference sequence). Trimming removed 3 bases from V and 1 base from J; junction bases left unmatched: 5. The CDR3 is CAWRGDSTNTEAFF. CDR3 DNA: TGTGCCTGGAGGGGGGACAGTACGAACACTGAAGCTTTCTTT.

The chain combines TRBV16 with TRBJ1-1; D unclear. Germline V lookup: CDR1 KGHSY, CDR2 FQNENV. V lost 3 bases, J lost 1 base, and 6 bases lay in between. The CDR3 runs to 13 residues. The CDR3 bases are TGTGCCAGCAGCCAGGAGGCGAACACTGAAGCTTTCTTT. Translation gives CASSQEANTEAFF.

CDR3 sequence (DNA): TGTGCCAGTCGGTCGGGGGACGGCTACACCTTC. This encodes CASRSGDGYTF. The J gene is TRBJ1-2, the V gene TRBV19; D might be TRBD1 (5 bases). Per the germline V gene, CDR1 is LNHDA and CDR2 is SQIVND (reference sequence). This CDR3 is 11 amino acids long. Trimming removed 8 bases at V and 8 bases at J, with 12 bases between.

The gene calls are TRBV4-1 and TRBJ1-5, with no clear D. This CDR3 has 13 residues. The germline gives CDR1 MGHRA, CDR2 YSYEKL. Between the trimmed V and J ends, which lost 0 bases and 6 bases, there was a span of 6 bases. The CDR3 loop is CASSQDLVQPQHF. The CDR3 DNA follows: TGCGCCAGCAGCCAAGATCTGGTTCAGCCCCAGCATTTT.

The V and J genes are TRBV14 and TRBJ2-2, with D perhaps TRBD2 (6 bases). There are 17 residues in the CDR3. Deletions cut 3 bases from V and 3 bases from J, with 17 bases between. Germline V gene lookup returns CDR1 SGHDN and CDR2 FVKESK. DNA for the CDR3: TGTGCCAGCAGCCAGAAAAGGAGGGGCTGGGACACCGGGGAGCTGTTTTTT. Amino acid sequence: CASSQKRRGWDTGELFF.

The chain is built from TRBV18 and TRBJ2-7, with 10 bases that match TRBD1. Trimming removed 11 bases from V and 6 bases from J; junction bases left unmatched: 13. This CDR3 contains 14 residues. CDR1 is KGHSH, CDR2 LQKENI, per germline. The DNA for the CDR3 is TGTGCCGCCGGGATAGGGACAGGGGCGAGCGAGCAGTACTTC. This encodes CAAGIGTGASEQYF.

J is TRBJ1-2 and V is TRBV28; TRBD1 is a possible D gene (5 bases). CDR1 MDHEN and CDR2 SYDVKM come from the germline V gene. Trimming took off 5 bases at V and 4 bases at J, with 8 bases between the two ends. The CDR3 consists of 12 residues. CDR3 loop: CASSVTVYGYTF. The CDR3 DNA is TGTGCCAGCAGTGTGACAGTCTATGGCTACACCTTC.

The chain joins TRBV9 to TRBJ2-1; D ambiguous. The germline CDR1 and CDR2 sequences are SGDLS and YYNGEE. Trimming cost V 4 bases and J 6 bases, with 8 bases left between them. The CDR3 extends over 12 amino acids. CDR3 residues: CASSPRFNEQFF. CDR3 nucleotides: TGTGCCAGCAGCCCAAGGTTCAATGAGCAGTTCTTC.